One sample yielded the 11 T cell receptor beta chains listed below, sequenced in a study of early T cells in non-severe SARS-CoV-2 infection. One entry per CDR3 protein, called by TCRdb with MiXCR from the 5' RACE reads. The sample has around 84,000 distinct CDR3 sequences, about an eighth seen once. What was sequenced was whole blood. All receptors derive from an adult who was a healthcare worker with PCR-confirmed SARS-CoV-2 infection or an uninfected control (not recorded which).

This chain uses TRBV2 with TRBJ2-1; the D gene is possibly TRBD1 (5 bases). The germline V gene has CDR1 SNHLY and CDR2 FYNNEI. The V end lost 4 bases, the J end lost 11 bases, and 21 bases lay between the germline ends. The CDR3 runs to 15 residues. The CDR3 spells CASSGSGLDNSKQFF. The DNA for the CDR3 is TGTGCCAGCAGTGGTAGTGGTTTGGACAATTCTAAGCAGTTCTTC.

Ten or more counts support this clonotype. This chain joins TRBV5-6 and TRBJ1-6; D remains ambiguous. Germline V CDR1 and CDR2: SGHDT, YYEEEE. Trimming took 2 bases from V and 8 from J, leaving 5 bases between them. The CDR3 length is 12 residues. The CDR3: CASSFGDSPLHF. CDR3 coding DNA: TGTGCCAGCAGCTTTGGGGATTCACCCCTCCACTTT. Variable domain in full (rest from reference TRBV5-6 and TRBJ1-6): DAGVTQSPTHLIKTRGQQVTLRCSPKSGHDTVSWYQQALGQGPQFIFQYYEEEERQRGNFPDRFSGHQFPNYSSELNVNALLLGDSALYLCASSFGDSPLHFGNGTRLTVT.

J is TRBJ2-1 and V is TRBV11-2; TRBD2 agrees at 11 bases. CDR1 and CDR2 from the germline V gene are SGHAT and FQNNGV. After removal of 1 base from V and 2 bases from J, the junction contained 4 bases not matched to a gene. This CDR3 region has 17 residues. This chain's CDR3 is CASSLAPGLAAYNEQFF. CDR3 nucleotide sequence: TGTGCCAGCAGCTTAGCTCCGGGACTAGCGGCCTACAATGAGCAGTTCTTC.

V is TRBV29-1 and J is TRBJ2-3; D may be TRBD2 (6 bases). V lost 7 bases to trimming and J lost 0 bases, with 17 bases between them. The CDR3 is made up of 15 amino acids. CDR1 is SQVTM, CDR2 ANQGSEA, per germline. The CDR3 spells CSADPGDASTDTQYF. Written as DNA, the CDR3 is TGCAGCGCCGACCCGGGAGACGCTAGCACAGATACGCAGTATTTT.

The sample holds a few counts of this clonotype. The V gene is TRBV10-3, the J gene TRBJ2-2, with D perhaps being TRBD1 or TRBD2 (5 bases each). CDR1 ENHRY and CDR2 SYGVKD come from the germline V gene. The CDR3 totals 15 residues. Trimming shortened V by 3 bases and J by 5 bases, and 13 bases separated the two germline ends. CDR3 in DNA: TGTGCCATCAGTGACAGGGCAACGGGGACCGGGGAGCTGTTTTTT. It encodes CAISDRATGTGELFF.

This clonotype was detected ten times or more. The chain carries TRBV7-3 and TRBJ1-1; 7 nucleotides agree with TRBD1. Per the germline V gene, CDR1 is SGHTA and CDR2 is FQGTGA. The CDR3 is 16 amino acids. The J segment lost 2 bases and the V segment lost 5 bases, leaving 11 bases of the junction unmatched. This chain's CDR3 is CASSLSPGTANTEAFF. The DNA for the CDR3 is TGTGCCAGCAGCCTCTCTCCCGGGACAGCCAACACTGAAGCTTTCTTT.

This clonotype was found many times. The V gene is TRBV7-6, the J gene TRBJ2-3; D gene ambiguous. From germline, CDR1 is SGHVS and CDR2 FNYEAQ. The CDR3 runs 13 residues. V was clipped by 5 bases and J by 2 bases, with 8 bases between them. This CDR3 is CASSLFNTDTQYF. In DNA form, the CDR3 reads TGTGCCAGCAGCCTCTTTAACACAGATACGCAGTATTTT.

This chain uses TRBV19 with TRBJ1-5, with 9 bases lining up with TRBD1. Germline values: CDR1 LNHDA, CDR2 SQIVND (reference sequence). The trim removed 4 bases at V and 7 bases at J, leaving 8 bases unmatched. There are 15 residues in the CDR3. In DNA form, the CDR3 reads TGTGCCAGTAGTACCCCGGGACAGGGAGGGCAGCCCCAGCATTTT. This translates into CASSTPGQGGQPQHF. The full variable domain, in which reference TRBV19 and TRBJ1-5 provide the parts outside the CDR3, is DGGITQSPKYLFRKEGQNVTLSCEQNLNHDAMYWYRQDPGQGLRLIYYSQIVNDFQKGDIAEGYSVSREKKESFPLTVTSAQKNPTAFYLCASSTPGQGGQPQHFGDGTRLSIL.

This clonotype was counted many times. The chain has TRBV7-6 and TRBJ1-1; 7 positions match TRBD1. V shed 6 bases and J 4 bases; nucleotides not matched to a gene: 5. The CDR3 contains 13 residues. Germline V gene data show CDR1 as SGHVS and CDR2 as FNYEAQ. The CDR3 DNA is TGTGCCAGCAGTTCCTCAGGGGGCACTGAAGCTTTCTTT. It yields the protein CASSSSGGTEAFF. Combining the CDR3 with reference TRBV7-6 and TRBJ1-1 gives the whole variable domain GAGVSQSPRYKVTKRGQDVALRCDPISGHVSLYWYRQALGQGPEFLTYFNYEAQQDKSGLPNDRFSAERPEGSISTLTIQRTEQRDSAMYRCASSSSGGTEAFFGQGTRLTVV.

Only a few counts were recorded for this clonotype. The rearrangement joins TRBV5-4 to TRBJ2-5, with 10 bases aligning to TRBD1. V gave up 4 bases and J gave up 5 bases; unmatched junction bases: 11. Germline V gives CDR1 SGHNT, CDR2 YYREEE (reference sequence). The CDR3 extends over 16 amino acids. CDR3 amino acids: CASSPGTGAYPETQYF. The CDR3 nucleotides read TGTGCCAGCAGCCCCGGGACAGGGGCGTACCCGGAGACCCAGTACTTC.

In this sample, this clonotype turned up a few times. J is TRBJ2-7 and V is TRBV28; D call uncertain. Trimming took 2 bases from V and 6 from J, leaving 8 bases between them. The germline CDR1 and CDR2 sequences are MDHEN and SYDVKM. This CDR3 contains 12 residues. The CDR3 DNA reads TGTGCCAGCAGTTTACAGTGGAGCGAGCAGTACTTC. Its translation: CASSLQWSEQYF.